Shown below are 14 T cell receptor beta chains from a single sample sequenced in a study of T cell responses to AZD1222 COVID-19 vaccine. The table came from immunoSEQ multiplex PCR; TCRdb's copy has only in-frame clones and leaves some out. The data hold 100,000 to 120,000 clones, with about 90% observed a single time. This material consisted of peripheral blood, taken 28 days after the second AZD1222 dose. Every receptor here comes from an adult who received the AZD1222 COVID-19 vaccine.

The V call is TRBV28, the J call TRBJ2-7; D remains unclear. CDR1 and CDR2 from the germline V gene are MDHEN and SYDVKM. The CDR3 is 15 amino acids. The V end was cut by 2 bases, the J end by 0 bases, with 11 bases between. CDR3 DNA sequence: TGTGCCAGCAGTTTAGGGCCAGAGAGCTCCTACGAGCAGTACTTC. Protein product: CASSLGPESSYEQYF.

This chain links TRBV29-1 with TRBJ1-1, with D tentatively TRBD1 (5 bases). Trimming took off 5 bases at V and 5 bases at J, with 15 bases between the two ends. CDR1 and CDR2 from the germline V gene are SQVTM and ANQGSEA. CDR3 length: 13 residues. The CDR3 DNA reads as TGCAGCGTTAGCAGGGAGAGGGGTACTGAAGCTTTCTTT. This encodes CSVSRERGTEAFF.

This chain connects TRBV29-1 to TRBJ2-6, with 8 bases aligning to TRBD1. The CDR3 sequence is 16 residues long. The V and J ends lost 7 bases and 0 bases, in that order; junction bases with no gene match: 8. The germline V gene has CDR1 SQVTM and CDR2 ANQGSEA. The CDR3 DNA reads as TGCAGCGCCCGGACAGGGTCCGACTCTGGGGCCAACGTCCTGACTTTC. The encoded protein is CSARTGSDSGANVLTF.

The CDR3 DNA is TGCGCCAGCAGCACTAGCGGAGCAATTTACAATGAGCAGTTCTTC. Translation gives CASSTSGAIYNEQFF. The chain links TRBV5-1 to TRBJ2-1; TRBD2 matches 8 bases. The CDR3 runs 15 residues. Unmatched junction bases numbered 7, after V lost 4 bases and J lost 4 bases. Germline CDR1 is SGHRS and CDR2 is YFSETQ.

The CDR3 nucleotides read TGTGCCAGCAGTTCCGATGCAGCCGCGGGGCGAGGGGGCTACACCTTC. This gives the protein CASSSDAAAGRGGYTF. This chain connects TRBV27 to TRBJ1-2, with a weak D call TRBD1 (5 bases). This CDR3 is 16 amino acids long. The ends were cut back, 4 bases at V and 8 bases at J, with 23 bases in the middle. Per the germline V gene, CDR1 is MNHEY and CDR2 is SMNVEV (reference sequence).

V usage is TRBV18 and J usage is TRBJ1-2; TRBD1 might be the D (6 bases). V was pared by 2 bases and J by 6 bases, with 13 bases between. There are 14 residues in the CDR3. Germline V gene data show CDR1 as KGHSH and CDR2 as LQKENI. The CDR3 region is CASSPSRGVDGYTF. The CDR3 DNA reads TGTGCCAGCTCACCATCCAGGGGAGTAGATGGCTACACCTTC.

This rearrangement joins TRBV6-6 to TRBJ1-5; no definite D call. The CDR3 extends over 13 amino acids. V was trimmed by 6 bases and J by 4 bases, leaving 10 bases between them. CDR1 is MNHNY and CDR2 is SVGAGI in the germline V gene (reference sequence). Here the CDR3 DNA reads TGTGCCAGCAGATACGAGGGAAATCAGCCCCAGCATTTT. This encodes CASRYEGNQPQHF.

The V gene is TRBV5-5, the J gene TRBJ2-3, with 7 bases lining up with TRBD2. Germline V CDR1 and CDR2: SGHKS, YYEKEE (reference sequence). This CDR3 spans 17 amino acids. Trimming took 4 bases from V and 1 from J; bases not matched to a gene: 12. The CDR3 sequence is CASSRRASGGGTDTQYF. CDR3 nucleotides: TGTGCCAGCAGCCGCCGCGCTAGCGGAGGAGGCACAGATACGCAGTATTTT.

The J gene is TRBJ1-1, the V gene TRBV19; D is ambiguous. Per the germline V gene, CDR1 is LNHDA and CDR2 is SQIVND (reference sequence). CDR3 length: 12 residues. The V gene lost 7 bases and the J gene lost 4 bases, with 10 bases spanning the gap. CDR3 nucleotide sequence: TGTGCCAGTATTGGCGATTCCACTGAAGCTTTCTTT. Its protein is CASIGDSTEAFF.

The rearrangement joins TRBV28 to TRBJ2-7; TRBD1 matches at 11 bases. The germline V gene has CDR1 MDHEN and CDR2 SYDVKM. The trim removed 5 bases at V and 1 base at J, leaving 7 bases unmatched. The CDR3 extends over 16 amino acids. The CDR3 coding sequence is TGTGCCAGCAGTCCAGCCGGGACAGGGGGATCCTACGAGCAGTACTTC. Encoded protein: CASSPAGTGGSYEQYF.

DNA for the CDR3: TGTGCCAGCAGCCCCCGCGGCGGGGTCTACGAGCAGTACTTC. Translated: CASSPRGGVYEQYF. V is TRBV7-8 and J is TRBJ2-7, with D perhaps matching TRBD2 (6 bases). Germline V gives CDR1 SGHVS, CDR2 FQNEAQ. Trimming cost V 5 bases and J 3 bases, with 14 bases left between them. This CDR3 is built from 14 residues. Complete variable domain (other parts from reference TRBV7-8 and TRBJ2-7): GAGVSQSPRYKVAKRGQDVALRCDPISGHVSLFWYQQALGQGPEFLTYFQNEAQLDKSGLPSDRFFAERPEGSVSTLKIQRTQQEDSAVYLCASSPRGGVYEQYFGPGTRLTVT.

The chain is built from TRBV7-9 and TRBJ2-1, with unresolved D. The CDR3 sequence is 13 residues long. Per germline, CDR1 SEHNR and CDR2 FQNEAQ (reference sequence). V lost 5 bases to trimming and J lost 10 bases, with 15 bases between them. The CDR3 sequence is CASSLMEGSEQFF. The CDR3 DNA follows: TGTGCCAGCAGCCTAATGGAAGGTAGCGAGCAGTTCTTC.

Here the CDR3 reads CASSTEQGDGYTF. DNA for the CDR3: TGTGCCAGTAGTACCGAACAGGGGGATGGCTACACCTTC. The chain joins TRBV19 to TRBJ1-2, with 8 bases identical to TRBD1. The J segment lost 6 bases and the V segment lost 4 bases, leaving 4 bases of the junction unmatched. CDR3 length: 13 amino acids. Germline loops: CDR1 LNHDA, CDR2 SQIVND (reference sequence).

V usage is TRBV28 and J usage is TRBJ1-3; 8 nucleotides align to TRBD1. CDR1 and CDR2 from the germline V gene are MDHEN and SYDVKM. The V and J ends lost 7 bases and 2 bases, in that order; junction bases with no gene match: 13. The CDR3 length is 17 residues. The CDR3 coding sequence is TGTGCCAGCATCGGAGGACAGGGTGCGGCTGCTGGAAACACCATATATTTT. Protein product: CASIGGQGAAAGNTIYF.